This T cell receptor beta chain was captured by sequencing in a study of blood T cell repertoires in COVID-19 (dated by TCRdb to 2020 to 2021). Notes on the research overall: The collaborator samples originated in the United States, Italy and Spain and spanned the acute and convalescent phases of COVID-19. Nearly every sample came with metadata listing a de-identified subject ID, COVID-19 status, age in years and sex. HLA class I and class II types, where available, came from metadata supplied by the sample provider rather than from assay-based typing. The repertoires were made available in a free public database intended to serve as a resource for research on the immune response to SARS-CoV-2. Subjects who had been exposed to COVID-19, were actively infected with it, or had recovered from it provided the deeply sampled blood TCRbeta repertoires that made up the dataset. The material from the prospective study consisted of cDNA or gDNA derived from T cells, B-cell-depleted T cells, or PBMCs. The samples were drawn from the first 160 participants of the ongoing ImmuneRACE study and from 1,254 subjects provided by 6 global collaborators. General study outcomes and caveats: How much clinical and demographic metadata was included differed by source and by participant, and the metadata was provided uncurated.

CDR1 SGDLS and CDR2 YYNGEE are derived from the germline V gene. The germline V and J ends show losses of 3 bases and 4 bases respectively, and no gene match explains 11 bases of the junction. Spanning cysteine to phenylalanine, the CDR3 consists of 16 amino acids. Here the CDR3 DNA is all that survives: 48 bases in frame from base 1. Concerning this clone: Its target antigen remains unknown. The sample holds no much larger clone one base away, and base qualities are not on file.

Enrolling through a virtual design, the prospective study's participants ranged in age from roughly 18 to 95 years and lived across some 23 United States geographic areas. In the prospective study, participants were assigned to cohorts based on the clinical history participants reported in a screening survey and a study questionnaire. In the prospective study, whole blood, serum and a nasopharyngeal or oropharyngeal swab were collected from each participant by mobile phlebotomists. Prospective study participants could optionally give additional blood draws and questionnaires over an approximately two-month period. Before DNA extraction, blood samples from the prospective study were shipped at room temperature or frozen. TCRbeta CDR3 regions were amplified from genomic DNA using the immunoSEQ Assay, a bias-controlled multiplex PCR. The original pipeline was this. Nucleated cell counts per sample were estimated from amplification of reference gene primers within the assay. To quantify the absolute abundance of each unique TCRbeta CDR3 rearrangement, sequence reads were collapsed and filtered. Productive Simpson clonality was computed per sample as the square root of Simpson's diversity index over productive rearrangements. This is the immuneACCESS table as TCRdb keeps it, with only in-frame sequences that have V and J called. A part of the clones is gone; compared with another copy, unresolved V genes explain less than half, and the rest is unexplained. V and J calls and clone size are those listed in that table; D and trimming were worked out from the DNA. Present in this sample are some 250,000 clones, 91% of which were seen just once. The ten largest clones capture roughly 1.2% of the sample.

The TCR originated in a human donor in a cohort exposed to, infected with or recovered from COVID-19 (not recorded which). The donor label of this sample is uncertain. The sequenced sample consisted of PBMCs or T cells enriched from blood (not recorded which). Here the chain combines TRBV9 and TRBJ1-2; TRBD1 agrees with 8 junctional bases. The CDR3 in this case is CASSARRTGIFYGYTF. Read as DNA, the sequence is TGTGCCAGCAGCGCCCGGCGGACAGGGATATTCTATGGCTACACCTTC.